Described below is a single TCR beta chain sequence and its context. This sample is drawn from a study of blood T cell repertoires in COVID-19. About the research overall: Sites in the United States, Italy and Spain provided acute and convalescent COVID-19 samples.

Original methodology: Using reference gene primer amplification, nucleated cell counts were estimated. Profiled with immunoSEQ multiplex PCR; TCRdb holds only in-frame clones, not every one. V and J calls and clone size follow that table, whereas D and trimming were derived from the DNA. The data contain 90,000 to 120,000 clones, 90% to 95% of them singletons. The material sequenced was peripheral blood. The clonotype was recovered from a woman aged 30 to 39 with acute or convalescent COVID-19.

CDR3 nucleotides: TGTGCCAGTAGTATCTACAGGGGTGCTGGAAACACCATATATTTT. Amino acids: CASSIYRGAGNTIYF. The chain recombines TRBV19 with TRBJ1-3; 7 bases match TRBD1. This CDR3 region has 15 residues. Germline V gene sequence: CDR1 LNHDA, CDR2 SQIVND (reference sequence). J lost 2 bases, V lost 3 bases, and 4 bases had no gene match.